The 9 T cell receptor beta chains below come from one sample, sequenced in a study of T cell responses to AZD1222 COVID-19 vaccine. Generated by immunoSEQ multiplex PCR, the TCRdb table keeps only in-frame clones and is missing some. Here the sample spans about 170,000 clones, 87% being singletons. The sequenced sample was peripheral blood, obtained 28 days after the second AZD1222 dose. The origin of the receptors is an adult who received the AZD1222 COVID-19 vaccine.

V is TRBV2 and J is TRBJ2-7; TRBD1 matches at 9 bases. Trimming cost V 6 bases and J 0 bases; bases outside gene matches: 3. The CDR3 contains 14 residues. Germline V gives CDR1 SNHLY, CDR2 FYNNEI. The CDR3 DNA sequence: TGTGCCAGCAGAGGGACAGGGAGCTCCTACGAGCAGTACTTC. Its protein product is CASRGTGSSYEQYF.

V gene TRBV6-5 combines with J gene TRBJ1-2, with D possibly matching TRBD1 (6 bases). Between the trimmed V and J ends, which lost 2 bases and 7 bases, there was a span of 11 bases. Germline values: CDR1 MNHEY, CDR2 SVGAGI. The CDR3 contains 13 residues. The CDR3 DNA follows: TGTGCCAGCAGTTACAGCTACAGGGCTGGCTACACCTTC. Encoded protein: CASSYSYRAGYTF.

The V gene is TRBV9, the J gene TRBJ1-6; D perhaps matches TRBD1 (5 bases). There are 14 residues in the CDR3. V was pared by 4 bases and J by 6 bases, with 11 bases between. Germline CDR1 reads SGDLS; CDR2 reads YYNGEE. This chain's CDR3 is CASSPRDLNSPLHF. In nucleotides, the CDR3 is TGTGCCAGCAGCCCTCGGGACCTTAATTCACCCCTCCACTTT.

CDR3 nucleotides: TGCAGCGCCGACCCCGACACAAACACTGAAGCTTTCTTT. Protein product: CSADPDTNTEAFF. The chain recombines TRBV29-1 with TRBJ1-1; no clear D. Germline CDR1 SQVTM, CDR2 ANQGSEA. The V gene lost 7 bases and the J gene lost 2 bases, with 14 bases spanning the gap. The CDR3 totals 13 residues.

V gene TRBV5-1 combines with J gene TRBJ1-2, with D maybe TRBD1 (5 bases). The V and J ends lost 0 bases and 3 bases respectively, with 15 bases between them. The CDR3 runs to 16 residues. CDR1 is SGHRS, CDR2 YFSETQ, per germline. The chain's CDR3 is CASSLAYQGDYYGYTF. The CDR3 region has the DNA TGCGCCAGCAGCTTGGCCTATCAGGGAGACTACTATGGCTACACCTTC.

The chain recombines TRBV7-2 with TRBJ1-5; D is unresolved. Germline V gene sequence: CDR1 SGHTA, CDR2 FQGNSA. This CDR3 comprises 15 residues. V gave up 5 bases and J gave up 0 bases, with 11 bases separating them. The DNA for the CDR3 is TGTGCCAGCAGCCCATGGAAGTATAGCAATCAGCCCCAGCATTTT. Translated: CASSPWKYSNQPQHF.

The sample holds one count of this clone. The V and J genes are TRBV2 and TRBJ1-5; TRBD1 might be the D (5 bases). The CDR3 loop spans 14 amino acids. V was clipped by 6 bases and J by 0 bases, with 9 bases between them. Germline V gene sequence: CDR1 SNHLY, CDR2 FYNNEI. The CDR3 DNA follows: TGTGCCAGCAGGGGGGGATATAGCAATCAGCCCCAGCATTTT. Translation gives CASRGGYSNQPQHF.

The chain couples TRBV10-3 to TRBJ2-6, with 10 bases aligning to TRBD1. CDR1 and CDR2 (germline): ENHRY, SYGVKD. The CDR3 runs 17 residues. With 6 bases clipped from V and 2 bases from J, the junction kept 7 bases outside the gene matches. The CDR3 region is CAISQTGGTAGANVLTF. The CDR3 region has the DNA TGTGCCATCAGCCAGACAGGGGGCACAGCTGGGGCCAACGTCCTGACTTTC.

CDR3: CASSDGQGVSYEQYF. The CDR3 nucleotides read TGTGCCAGCAGTGATGGGCAGGGAGTCTCCTACGAGCAGTACTTC. The chain couples TRBV25-1 to TRBJ2-7; tentatively, D is TRBD1 or TRBD2 (5 bases each). Germline V gene lookup returns CDR1 MGHDK and CDR2 SYGVNS. V lost 3 bases to trimming and J lost 0 bases, with 12 bases between them. This CDR3 region has 15 residues.